These 8 T cell receptor beta chains were all obtained from the same sample, sequenced in a study of T-cell memory formation after mild COVID-19. One entry per CDR3 protein results from TCRdb running MiXCR on the 5' RACE reads. The sample records about 310,000 distinct CDR3 sequences, 19% being singletons. Sequenced sample: PBMCs or a T cell subset sorted from them (not recorded which). Every receptor here comes from a young man who had mild COVID-19 (a few samples of this study predate the infection). Cell type and time point are not known.

The V gene is TRBV29-1, the J gene TRBJ1-3; 9 bases fit TRBD1. Germline V gives CDR1 SQVTM, CDR2 ANQGSEA. This CDR3 region has 14 residues. Trimming at V came to 3 bases and at J to 8 bases, leaving 8 bases not matched to a gene. The CDR3 bases are TGCAGCGTTGATGTGGGACAGGGTGTAGACACCATATATTTT. Translation: CSVDVGQGVDTIYF.

The sample holds a few counts of this clonotype. The V call is TRBV7-3, the J call TRBJ2-3; TRBD1 agrees at 10 bases. V lost 5 bases to trimming and J lost 1 base; unmatched junction nucleotides: 3. Germline V gene data show CDR1 as SGHTA and CDR2 as FQGTGA. This CDR3 comprises 15 residues. This CDR3 is CASSRQGARTDTQYF. The CDR3 nucleotides read TGTGCCAGCAGCCGACAGGGGGCCCGCACAGATACGCAGTATTTT.

This clonotype was recorded a few times. V gene TRBV28 combines with J gene TRBJ2-7, with D possibly being TRBD1 or TRBD2 (7 bases each). The CDR3 has 15 amino acids. Germline assignment: CDR1 MDHEN and CDR2 SYDVKM. Trimming took off 6 bases at V and 2 bases at J, with 17 bases between the two ends. In DNA, the CDR3 is TGTGCCAGCAGCTCTCGACAGGGAGGGGCCTACGAGCAGTACGTC. Its protein product is CASSSRQGGAYEQYV.

V usage is TRBV7-8 and J usage is TRBJ2-5; 10 nucleotides align to TRBD1. Germline trimming cut 2 bases from V and 4 bases from J; bases unmatched to any gene: 7. The CDR3 is made up of 16 amino acids. From germline, CDR1 is SGHVS and CDR2 FQNEAQ. CDR3 in DNA: TGTGCCAGCAGCTTAAGGCGGGACAGGGGTAGAGAGACCCAGTACTTC. As protein: CASSLRRDRGRETQYF.

This clonotype was detected many times. CDR3: CSGTSSGDDLNTQYF. The CDR3 DNA reads as TGCAGTGGGACCTCAAGCGGGGATGACCTGAATACGCAGTATTTT. J is TRBJ2-3 and V is TRBV20-1; TRBD2 matches at 7 bases. Per germline, CDR1 DFQATT and CDR2 SNEGSKA (reference sequence). CDR3 length: 15 residues. Unmatched junction bases numbered 17, after V lost 7 bases and J lost 7 bases.

The count of this clonotype is one. The gene calls are TRBV5-1 and TRBJ1-5; no firm D call. The germline CDR1 and CDR2 sequences are SGHRS and YFSETQ. This CDR3 has 15 amino acids. V was clipped by 0 bases and J by 6 bases, with 13 bases between them. The CDR3 bases are TGCGCCAGCAGCTTGGAGTGGGCTTTAGGTCAGCCCCAGCATTTT. Amino acids: CASSLEWALGQPQHF.

The chain uses TRBV20-1 and TRBJ1-2; 7 bases are a match to TRBD1. The CDR3 consists of 14 residues. J lost 5 bases, V lost 8 bases, and 14 bases had no gene match. Per germline, CDR1 DFQATT and CDR2 SNEGSKA (reference sequence). The chain's CDR3 is CSISTGKFRYGYTF. CDR3 coding DNA: TGCAGTATCTCGACAGGGAAATTTCGATATGGCTACACCTTC.

This clonotype came up a few times. The rearrangement joins TRBV7-2 to TRBJ1-6; 7 nucleotides align to TRBD1. This CDR3 spans 15 amino acids. CDR1 and CDR2 (germline): SGHTA, FQGNSA. Trimming cost V 8 bases and J 3 bases; bases outside gene matches: 7. The CDR3: CASVSRQGYNSPLHF. CDR3 in DNA: TGTGCCAGCGTCTCTAGACAGGGCTATAATTCACCCCTCCACTTT.